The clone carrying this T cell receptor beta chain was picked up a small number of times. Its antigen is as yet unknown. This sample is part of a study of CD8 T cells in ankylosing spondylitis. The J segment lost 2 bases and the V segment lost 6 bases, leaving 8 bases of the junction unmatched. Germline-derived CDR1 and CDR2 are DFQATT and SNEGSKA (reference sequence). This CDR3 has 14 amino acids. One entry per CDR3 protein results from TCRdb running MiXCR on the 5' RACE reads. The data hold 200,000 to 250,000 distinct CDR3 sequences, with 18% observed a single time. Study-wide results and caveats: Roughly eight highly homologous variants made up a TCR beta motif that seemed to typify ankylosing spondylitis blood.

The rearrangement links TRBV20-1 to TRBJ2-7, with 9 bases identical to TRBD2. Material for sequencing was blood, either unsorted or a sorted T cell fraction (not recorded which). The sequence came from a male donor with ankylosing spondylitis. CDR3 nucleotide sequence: TGCAGTGCGCGCACTAGCGGGCCCGCCTACGAGCAGTACTTC. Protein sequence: CSARTSGPAYEQYF.